Listed below are T cell receptor beta chains from one sample, sequenced in a study of blood T cell repertoires in COVID-19. Profiling relied on immunoSEQ multiplex PCR, and the TCRdb table lists in-frame clones only, not all of them. Of 260,000 or so clones in the sample, approximately 88% are singletons; the top ten hold approximately 1.2%. Material for sequencing was PBMCs or T cells enriched from blood (not recorded which). The receptors originated from a woman aged 40 to 50 with acute COVID-19. CDR3s leave out the opening cysteine and the closing phenylalanine or tryptophan. Fields, in order: V gene, J gene, clone size, D gene, CDR3 protein. A D gene is named only where the DNA matches it firmly. Clone size is shown for a subset of rows, as once, few, many or a class of expanded clone.

V gene: TRBV24-1; J gene: TRBJ1-1; clone size: -; D gene: -; CDR3 protein: ATSDFRDTEAF
V gene: TRBV3-1/TRBV3-2; J gene: TRBJ2-1; clone size: -; D gene: TRBD2; CDR3 protein: ASSPRREGPEQF
V gene: TRBV6-4; J gene: TRBJ2-1; clone size: -; D gene: TRBD2; CDR3 protein: ASSLLAGDNEQF
V gene: TRBV15; J gene: TRBJ2-1; clone size: -; D gene: TRBD2; CDR3 protein: ATSRDITSGSAAEQF
V gene: TRBV5-4; J gene: TRBJ2-5; clone size: few; D gene: TRBD2; CDR3 protein: ASSLASGRGETQY
V gene: TRBV10-3; J gene: TRBJ1-2; clone size: once; D gene: TRBD1; CDR3 protein: ATSRDSNYGYT
V gene: TRBV5-1; J gene: TRBJ2-6; clone size: once; D gene: TRBD2; CDR3 protein: ASSLTGLAGGSGANVLT
V gene: TRBV27; J gene: TRBJ1-6; clone size: -; D gene: -; CDR3 protein: ASSLEGRAPLH
V gene: TRBV7-9; J gene: TRBJ1-2; clone size: -; D gene: -; CDR3 protein: ASSLEYSGYT
V gene: TRBV28; J gene: TRBJ1-5; clone size: -; D gene: -; CDR3 protein: ASTGVDQPQH
V gene: TRBV2; J gene: TRBJ1-2; clone size: -; D gene: -; CDR3 protein: ASSPTGYVAYGYT
V gene: TRBV9; J gene: TRBJ2-2; clone size: -; D gene: -; CDR3 protein: ASSVNNQELF
V gene: TRBV24-1; J gene: TRBJ2-3; clone size: -; D gene: TRBD2; CDR3 protein: ATSELGLAGGVDTQY
V gene: TRBV5-6; J gene: TRBJ2-1; clone size: once; D gene: -; CDR3 protein: ASRLAGLVGYNEQF
V gene: TRBV11-3; J gene: TRBJ2-3; clone size: -; D gene: -; CDR3 protein: ASSSQGAITTDTQY
V gene: TRBV9; J gene: TRBJ2-1; clone size: -; D gene: -; CDR3 protein: ASSVGLGDEQF
V gene: TRBV2; J gene: TRBJ2-1; clone size: few; D gene: -; CDR3 protein: ASSENGWGDEQF
V gene: TRBV7-3; J gene: TRBJ2-5; clone size: -; D gene: -; CDR3 protein: ASSLTPSGSGQETQY
V gene: TRBV28; J gene: TRBJ2-5; clone size: -; D gene: TRBD2; CDR3 protein: ASSLPPETSGRPPETQY
V gene: TRBV19; J gene: TRBJ1-5; clone size: -; D gene: TRBD1; CDR3 protein: ASARTGFSNQPQH
V gene: TRBV4-1; J gene: TRBJ2-1; clone size: -; D gene: TRBD2; CDR3 protein: ASSPSLGSGRFNEQF
V gene: TRBV7-2; J gene: TRBJ1-6; clone size: -; D gene: TRBD1; CDR3 protein: ASIRDRTLGPLH
V gene: TRBV27; J gene: TRBJ2-7; clone size: once; D gene: TRBD1; CDR3 protein: ASSSGQPYEQY
V gene: TRBV4-2; J gene: TRBJ2-3; clone size: many; D gene: TRBD1; CDR3 protein: ASSPRQGSTDTQY